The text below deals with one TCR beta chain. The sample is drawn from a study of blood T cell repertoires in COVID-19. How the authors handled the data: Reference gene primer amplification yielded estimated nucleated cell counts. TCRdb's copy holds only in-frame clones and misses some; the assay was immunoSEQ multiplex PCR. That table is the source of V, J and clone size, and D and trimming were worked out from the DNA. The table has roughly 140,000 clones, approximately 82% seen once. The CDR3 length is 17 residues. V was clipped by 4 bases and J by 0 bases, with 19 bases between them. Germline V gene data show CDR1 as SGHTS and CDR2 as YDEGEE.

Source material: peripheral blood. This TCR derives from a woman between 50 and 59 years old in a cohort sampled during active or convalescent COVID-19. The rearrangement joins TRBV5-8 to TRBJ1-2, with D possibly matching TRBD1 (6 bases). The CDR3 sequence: CASSLSTGHSANYGYTF. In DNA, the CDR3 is TGTGCCAGCAGCCTATCGACAGGACACTCAGCTAACTATGGCTACACCTTC.